This T cell receptor beta chain was identified during a study of spatial heterogeneity in lung cancer. Time point denoted: sample taken at primary tumor resection. Unsorted samples of tumor, nontumor lung or frozen PBMC had their whole RNA sequenced. MiXCR, run by TCRdb on the 5' RACE reads, gives a single entry per CDR3 protein. Of about 85,000 distinct CDR3 sequences in the sample, approximately 21% are singletons; the top ten hold less than 7.5%. This clonotype came up many times. The CDR3 consists of 15 residues. Germline CDR1 reads MDHEN; CDR2 reads SYDVKM. V shed 10 bases and J 6 bases; nucleotides not matched to a gene: 11.

The genes are TRBV28 and TRBJ2-1; 11 nucleotides line up with TRBD2. This clonotype was obtained from a male donor with early-stage non-small cell lung cancer. Sample: PBMCs, taken at surgery. DNA of the CDR3: TGTGCCACACACACTAGCGGGAGTAATGCCAATGAGCAGTTCTTC. It translates to CATHTSGSNANEQFF.